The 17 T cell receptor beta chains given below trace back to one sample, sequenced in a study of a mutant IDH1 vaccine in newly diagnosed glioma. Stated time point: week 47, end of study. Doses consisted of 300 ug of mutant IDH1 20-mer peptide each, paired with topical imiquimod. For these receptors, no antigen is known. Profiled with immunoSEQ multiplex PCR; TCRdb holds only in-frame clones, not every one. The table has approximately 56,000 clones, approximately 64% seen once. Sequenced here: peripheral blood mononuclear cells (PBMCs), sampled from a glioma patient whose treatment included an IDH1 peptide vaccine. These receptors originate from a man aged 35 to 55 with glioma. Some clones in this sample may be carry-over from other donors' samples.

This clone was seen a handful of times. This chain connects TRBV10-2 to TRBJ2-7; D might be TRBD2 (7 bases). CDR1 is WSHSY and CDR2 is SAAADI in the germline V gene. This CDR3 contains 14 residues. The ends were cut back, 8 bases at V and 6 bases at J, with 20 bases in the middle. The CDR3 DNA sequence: TGCGCCAGCCGAAGGGGGGGCATGGTGGCCGAGCAGTACTTC. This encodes CASRRGGMVAEQYF.

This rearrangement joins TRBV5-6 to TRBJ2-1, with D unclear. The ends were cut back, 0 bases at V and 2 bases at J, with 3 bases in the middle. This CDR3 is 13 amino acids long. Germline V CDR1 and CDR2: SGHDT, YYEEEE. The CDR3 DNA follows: TGTGCCAGCAGCTTGGGGGCCTACAATGAGCAGTTCTTC. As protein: CASSLGAYNEQFF.

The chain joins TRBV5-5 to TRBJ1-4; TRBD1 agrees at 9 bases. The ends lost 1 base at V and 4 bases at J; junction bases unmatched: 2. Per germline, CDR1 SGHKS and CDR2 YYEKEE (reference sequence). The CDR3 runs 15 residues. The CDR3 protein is CASSLTGQGNEKLFF. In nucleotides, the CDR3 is TGTGCCAGCAGCTTGACGGGACAGGGTAATGAAAAACTGTTTTTT.

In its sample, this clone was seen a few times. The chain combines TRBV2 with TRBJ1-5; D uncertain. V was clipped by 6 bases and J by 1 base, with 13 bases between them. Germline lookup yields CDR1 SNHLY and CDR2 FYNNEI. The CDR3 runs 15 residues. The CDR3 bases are TGTGCCAGCAGGGCAGCCCCTTGGAGCAATCAGCCCCAGCATTTT. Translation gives CASRAAPWSNQPQHF.

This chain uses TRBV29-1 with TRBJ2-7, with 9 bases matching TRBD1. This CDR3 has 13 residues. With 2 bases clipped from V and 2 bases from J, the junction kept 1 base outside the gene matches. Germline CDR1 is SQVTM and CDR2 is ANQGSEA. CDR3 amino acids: CSVERTGAYEQYF. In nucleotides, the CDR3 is TGCAGCGTTGAACGGACAGGGGCCTACGAGCAGTACTTC.

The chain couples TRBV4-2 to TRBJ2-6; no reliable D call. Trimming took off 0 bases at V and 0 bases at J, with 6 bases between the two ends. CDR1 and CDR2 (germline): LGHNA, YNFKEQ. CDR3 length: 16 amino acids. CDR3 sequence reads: CASSQEPLSGANVLTF. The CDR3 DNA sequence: TGTGCCAGCAGCCAAGAACCGCTCTCTGGGGCCAACGTCCTGACTTTC.

The CDR3 sequence: CASSTLGQGVSMGTEAFF. In DNA, the CDR3 is TGCGCCAGCAGCACCCTGGGACAGGGGGTGTCGATGGGCACTGAAGCTTTCTTT. The chain joins TRBV5-1 to TRBJ1-1; 11 bases are shared with TRBD1. In germline, CDR1 is SGHRS, CDR2 YFSETQ. The CDR3 has 18 amino acids. With V trimmed by 4 bases and J by 4 bases, 15 bases remained unmatched.

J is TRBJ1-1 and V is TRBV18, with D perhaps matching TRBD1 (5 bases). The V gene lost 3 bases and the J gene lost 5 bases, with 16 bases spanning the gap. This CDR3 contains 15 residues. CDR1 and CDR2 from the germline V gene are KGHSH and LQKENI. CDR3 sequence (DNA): TGTGCCAGCTCACCGGGGGATGGGTCGTGGACTGAAGCTTTCTTT. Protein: CASSPGDGSWTEAFF. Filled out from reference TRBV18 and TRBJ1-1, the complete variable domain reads NAGVMQNPRHLVRRRGQEARLRCSPMKGHSHVYWYRQLPEEGLKFMVYLQKENIIDESGMPKERFSAEFPKEGPSILRIQQVVRGDSAAYFCASSPGDGSWTEAFFGQGTRLTVV.

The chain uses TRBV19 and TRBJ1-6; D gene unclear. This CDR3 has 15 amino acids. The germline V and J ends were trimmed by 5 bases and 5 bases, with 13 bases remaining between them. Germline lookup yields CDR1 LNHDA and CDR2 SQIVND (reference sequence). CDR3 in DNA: TGTGCCAGTAGTCCGACTAGTCCCAATAATTCACCCCTCCACTTT. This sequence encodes CASSPTSPNNSPLHF. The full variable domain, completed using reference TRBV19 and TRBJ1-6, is DGGITQSPKYLFRKEGQNVTLSCEQNLNHDAMYWYRQDPGQGLRLIYYSQIVNDFQKGDIAEGYSVSREKKESFPLTVTSAQKNPTAFYLCASSPTSPNNSPLHFGNGTRLTVT.

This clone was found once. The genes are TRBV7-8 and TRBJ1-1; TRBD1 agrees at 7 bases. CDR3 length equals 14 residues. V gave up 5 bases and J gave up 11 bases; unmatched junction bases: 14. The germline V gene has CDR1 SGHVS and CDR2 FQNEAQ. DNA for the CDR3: TGTGCCAGCAGCGCTGCCGTACGAACAGGGGAGGCTTTCTTT. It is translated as CASSAAVRTGEAFF.

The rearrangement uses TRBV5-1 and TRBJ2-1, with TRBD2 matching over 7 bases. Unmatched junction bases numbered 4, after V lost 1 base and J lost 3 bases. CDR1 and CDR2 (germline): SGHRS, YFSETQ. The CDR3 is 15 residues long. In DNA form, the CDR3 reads TGCGCCAGCAGCTTGTTCTGGGGGGGCTACAATGAGCAGTTCTTC. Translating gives CASSLFWGGYNEQFF. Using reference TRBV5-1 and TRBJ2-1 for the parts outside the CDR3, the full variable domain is KAGVTQTPRYLIKTRGQQVTLSCSPISGHRSVSWYQQTPGQGLQFLFEYFSETQRNKGNFPGRFSGRQFSNSRSEMNVSTLELGDSALYLCASSLFWGGYNEQFFGPGTRLTVL.

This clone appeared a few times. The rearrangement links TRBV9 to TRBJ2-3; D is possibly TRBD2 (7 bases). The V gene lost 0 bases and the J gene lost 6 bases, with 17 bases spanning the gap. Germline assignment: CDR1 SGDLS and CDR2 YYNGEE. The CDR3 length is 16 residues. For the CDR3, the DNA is TGTGCCAGCAGCGTAGGGGGAGGGGGGTTTGGGGATACGCAGTATTTT. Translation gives CASSVGGGGFGDTQYF.

CDR3 sequence (DNA): TGTGCCAGCAGCCAGATGTGGGGAAACACCATATATTTT. This codes for CASSQMWGNTIYF. The chain employs TRBV16 and TRBJ1-3; the D is unclear. Germline lookup yields CDR1 KGHSY and CDR2 FQNENV. Deletions cut 3 bases from V and 4 bases from J, with 7 bases between. CDR3 length: 13 residues.

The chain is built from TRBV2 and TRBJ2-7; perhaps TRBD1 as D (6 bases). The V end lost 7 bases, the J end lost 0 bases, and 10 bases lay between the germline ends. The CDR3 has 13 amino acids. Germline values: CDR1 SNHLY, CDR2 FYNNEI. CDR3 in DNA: TGTGCCAGCAAATACAGGGTCTCCTACGAGCAGTACTTC. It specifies CASKYRVSYEQYF. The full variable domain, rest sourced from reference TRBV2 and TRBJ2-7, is EPEVTQTPSHQVTQMGQEVILRCVPISNHLYFYWYRQILGQKVEFLVSFYNNEISEKSEIFDDQFSVERPDGSNFTLKIRSTKLEDSAMYFCASKYRVSYEQYFGPGTRLTVT.

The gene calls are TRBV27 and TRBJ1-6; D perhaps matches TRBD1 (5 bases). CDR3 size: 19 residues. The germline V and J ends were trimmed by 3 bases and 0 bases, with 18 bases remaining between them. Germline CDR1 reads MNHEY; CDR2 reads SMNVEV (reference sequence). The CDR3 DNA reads TGTGCCAGCAGTTTCCAGCAGGCCAGGGAGAGCTCCTATAATTCACCCCTCCACTTT. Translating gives CASSFQQARESSYNSPLHF.

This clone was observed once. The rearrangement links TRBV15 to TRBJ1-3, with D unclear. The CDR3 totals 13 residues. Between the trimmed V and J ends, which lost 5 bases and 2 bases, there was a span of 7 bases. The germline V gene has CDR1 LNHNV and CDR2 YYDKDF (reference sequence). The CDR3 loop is CATSGSTGNTIYF. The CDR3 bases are TGTGCCACCAGCGGGTCCACTGGAAACACCATATATTTT.

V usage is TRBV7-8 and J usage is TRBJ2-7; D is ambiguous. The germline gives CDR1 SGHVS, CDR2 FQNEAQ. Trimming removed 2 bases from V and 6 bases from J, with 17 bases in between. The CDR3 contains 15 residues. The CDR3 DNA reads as TGTGCCAGCAGCTTAAGATCTTTTGAACGGGCCGAGCAGTACTTC. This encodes CASSLRSFERAEQYF.